This T cell receptor beta chain came from a study of circulating CD8 cells and anti-PD-1 response in melanoma. Study summary: Treatment was intravenous nivolumab at 3 mg/kg every 2 weeks. Responders had complete or partial responses; non-responders had stable or progressive disease.

This clonotype rates as medium-sized. The antigen is undetermined. Each library started from approximately 14 ng of total RNA using the QIAseq Immune Repertoire TCR panel. Via MiXCR, TCRdb re-called the reads, giving one row per CDR3 protein. The table includes around 1,700 distinct CDR3 sequences, approximately 6.6% detected once. Study-level points and caveats: Some patients were treatment-naive; others were previously treated.

The CDR3 runs 15 residues. Per germline, CDR1 LNHDA and CDR2 SQIVND (reference sequence). The ends lost 6 bases at V and 6 bases at J; junction bases unmatched: 10. Live CD3+CD8+TCRalphabeta+ cells were sorted into four subsets by PD-1 and/or TIGIT. The sequences come from CD8+ T cells from PBMCs, collected at baseline or after one month of anti-PD-1 therapy (not recorded which). The genes are TRBV19 and TRBJ2-3; 9 nucleotides agree with TRBD2. This TCR came from a human donor with melanoma. CDR3: CASSPRAGGLDTQYF. The CDR3 DNA follows: TGTGCCAGTAGCCCGAGGGCGGGGGGGCTGGATACGCAGTATTTT.